Following are 30 T cell receptor beta chains from one sample sequenced in a study of siplizumab effects on memory and regulatory T cells. The repertoire was sequenced with immunoSEQ multiplex PCR; TCRdb's copy has only in-frame clones and lacks some. The table records tens of thousands of clones, over 75% of them present only once. Sequencing used naive CD8+ T cells sorted from blood. These receptors came from a human donor in good health.

J is TRBJ2-1 and V is TRBV7-6; 11 nucleotides align to TRBD1. Per the germline V gene, CDR1 is SGHVS and CDR2 is FNYEAQ. V shed 6 bases and J 3 bases; nucleotides not matched to a gene: 22. The CDR3 length is 21 residues. CDR3 nucleotides: TGTGCCAGCAGTACCTTACCGGGACAGGGGGTTGGTGCGGGAATCTACAATGAGCAGTTCTTC. It is translated as CASSTLPGQGVGAGIYNEQFF.

This chain joins TRBV13 and TRBJ2-7; 14 nucleotides align to TRBD2. From germline, CDR1 is PRHDT and CDR2 FYEKMQ (reference sequence). This CDR3 has 16 residues. The V and J ends lost 5 bases and 2 bases, in that order; junction bases with no gene match: 5. CDR3 in amino acids: CASSPGLAGGTYEQYF. In DNA form, the CDR3 reads TGTGCCAGCAGCCCAGGACTAGCGGGGGGTACCTACGAGCAGTACTTC.

The chain recombines TRBV20-1 with TRBJ1-2; unclear D gene. The CDR3 contains 11 residues. The V end lost 5 bases, the J end lost 4 bases, and 8 bases lay between the germline ends. The V gene's germline CDR1 is DFQATT and CDR2 SNEGSKA (reference sequence). This CDR3 is CSAFSPYGYTF. CDR3 sequence (DNA): TGCAGTGCTTTCAGCCCCTATGGCTACACCTTC.

V gene TRBV4-1 combines with J gene TRBJ1-2; D is unresolved. V shed 0 bases and J shed 7 bases, with 21 bases lying between them. The CDR3 has 17 amino acids. CDR1 is MGHRA, CDR2 YSYEKL, per germline. CDR3 bases: TGCGCCAGCAGCCAAGATCTCTTGGTGGGCGGGGTTGGTGGCTACACCTTC. Its translation: CASSQDLLVGGVGGYTF.

The chain employs TRBV4-1 and TRBJ1-2; 9 bases match TRBD1. J gave up 10 bases and V 3 bases, and 9 bases lay outside the gene matches. Germline CDR1 MGHRA, CDR2 YSYEKL. The CDR3 consists of 14 residues. CDR3 nucleotides: TGCGCCAGCAGCCATGAACAGGGGGCGATGTCCTACACCTTC. This translates into CASSHEQGAMSYTF.

The rearrangement links TRBV2 to TRBJ1-6, with 7 bases identical to TRBD1. CDR1 is SNHLY, CDR2 FYNNEI, per germline. After removal of 6 bases from V and 4 bases from J, the junction contained 6 bases not matched to a gene. The CDR3 contains 15 residues. The CDR3 here is CASRPPGQYNSPLHF. DNA of the CDR3: TGTGCCAGCAGGCCCCCGGGACAGTATAATTCACCCCTCCACTTT. The complete variable domain, with remaining parts taken from reference TRBV2 and TRBJ1-6, reads EPEVTQTPSHQVTQMGQEVILRCVPISNHLYFYWYRQILGQKVEFLVSFYNNEISEKSEIFDDQFSVERPDGSNFTLKIRSTKLEDSAMYFCASRPPGQYNSPLHFGNGTRLTVT.

The V call is TRBV5-3, the J call TRBJ2-3; 12 bases fit TRBD2. TRBV5-3 is marked as an open reading frame, function uncertain. The CDR3 has 18 residues. The V segment lost 3 bases and the J segment 4 bases; nucleotides outside the gene matches: 12. CDR3 DNA sequence: TGTGCCAGAAGCTGGGACCCGACTAGCGGGAGAGTTTCAGATACGCAGTATTTT. Translating gives CARSWDPTSGRVSDTQYF.

Of note for this clone: The identical CDR3 is also encoded by other nucleotide sequences in the sample. This rearrangement joins TRBV2 to TRBJ2-7; D possibly corresponds to TRBD2 (6 bases). The germline V gene encodes CDR1 SNHLY and CDR2 FYNNEI. With 1 base removed from V and 2 bases from J, the gap between germline ends came to 15 bases. The CDR3 loop spans 16 amino acids. CDR3 in amino acids: CASSEDPAGLTYEQYF. CDR3 DNA: TGTGCCAGCAGTGAAGACCCAGCGGGCCTAACCTACGAGCAGTACTTC.

The chain carries TRBV19 and TRBJ1-5, with 7 bases matching TRBD1. J gave up 0 bases and V 7 bases, and 3 bases lay outside the gene matches. This CDR3 has 14 amino acids. Germline V gene sequence: CDR1 LNHDA, CDR2 SQIVND (reference sequence). CDR3 nucleotides: TGTGCCAGTATCGGGACAGATAGCAATCAGCCCCAGCATTTT. Translating gives CASIGTDSNQPQHF. The entire variable domain, with the rest obtained from reference TRBV19 and TRBJ1-5, is as follows: DGGITQSPKYLFRKEGQNVTLSCEQNLNHDAMYWYRQDPGQGLRLIYYSQIVNDFQKGDIAEGYSVSREKKESFPLTVTSAQKNPTAFYLCASIGTDSNQPQHFGDGTRLSIL.

This clone was observed once. The genes are TRBV10-1 and TRBJ2-5, with 11 nucleotides matching TRBD2. V shed 4 bases and J 5 bases; nucleotides not matched to a gene: 6. CDR1 WNHNN and CDR2 SYGVQD come from the germline V gene (reference sequence). CDR3 length equals 15 residues. The CDR3 spells CASSALAGAVETQYF. Here the CDR3 DNA reads TGCGCCAGCAGTGCACTAGCGGGAGCGGTGGAGACCCAGTACTTC.

The chain employs TRBV12-5 and TRBJ1-6; D is unclear. V was shortened by 1 base and J by 6 bases, with 16 bases between the two germline ends. Germline CDR1 reads LGHNT; CDR2 reads FRNRAP. This CDR3 spans 17 amino acids. The DNA of the CDR3 is TGTGCTAGTGGTTTGGAGCAGACCGAAATTTTTAATTCACCCCTCCACTTT. Translation: CASGLEQTEIFNSPLHF.

The sample holds one count of this clone. The V and J genes are TRBV7-6 and TRBJ2-7; 8 bases map to TRBD1. The V gene's germline CDR1 is SGHVS and CDR2 FNYEAQ. The ends lost 5 bases at V and 0 bases at J; junction bases unmatched: 9. The CDR3 extends over 16 amino acids. The CDR3 is CASSVSGDRSSYEQYF. CDR3 bases: TGTGCCAGCAGCGTTTCGGGGGACAGGAGCTCCTACGAGCAGTACTTC.

This clone has just a few counts. J is TRBJ2-2 and V is TRBV27; D is uncertain. The CDR3 loop spans 11 amino acids. CDR1 MNHEY and CDR2 SMNVEV come from the germline V gene (reference sequence). Trimming stripped 3 bases from V and 4 bases from J, with 0 bases between. CDR3 sequence: CASSFTGELFF. The CDR3 region has the DNA TGTGCCAGCAGTTTCACCGGGGAGCTGTTTTTT.

This CDR3 is CASSLRTGRPYEQYF. The CDR3 DNA is TGTGCCAGCAGCCTGAGGACAGGGCGACCCTACGAGCAGTACTTC. The chain couples TRBV7-2 to TRBJ2-7; 8 bases align to TRBD1. The CDR3 consists of 15 residues. The V and J ends lost 5 bases and 2 bases, in that order; junction bases with no gene match: 8. The germline V gene encodes CDR1 SGHTA and CDR2 FQGNSA.

The chain links TRBV5-1 to TRBJ1-1; 9 bases agree with TRBD1. V lost 2 bases to trimming and J lost 1 base; unmatched junction nucleotides: 6. The CDR3 contains 16 residues. Germline lookup yields CDR1 SGHRS and CDR2 YFSETQ. The CDR3 sequence: CASSFWDREANTEAFF. The CDR3 bases are TGCGCCAGCAGCTTTTGGGACAGGGAGGCGAACACTGAAGCTTTCTTT.

The chain joins TRBV13 to TRBJ2-3; 10 bases align to TRBD1. The CDR3 is 17 residues long. Germline V lookup: CDR1 PRHDT, CDR2 FYEKMQ (reference sequence). V dropped 1 base and J dropped 2; count of bases not matched to a gene: 6. CDR3 region: CASSLAGQGIHTDTQYF. The CDR3 region has the DNA TGTGCCAGCAGCTTAGCGGGACAGGGGATCCACACAGATACGCAGTATTTT.

The genes are TRBV5-4 and TRBJ2-7; D uncertain. Trimming pared 0 bases from V and 0 bases from J, leaving 7 bases between. CDR3 size: 14 residues. CDR1 is SGHNT and CDR2 is YYREEE in the germline V gene (reference sequence). CDR3 sequence reads: CASSLALNSYEQYF. CDR3 in DNA: TGTGCCAGCAGCTTGGCCCTAAACTCCTACGAGCAGTACTTC.

This clone was observed a handful of times. The chain has TRBV19 and TRBJ1-1; D is uncertain. There are 11 residues in the CDR3. The V and J ends lost 7 bases and 10 bases respectively, with 13 bases between them. Germline V gives CDR1 LNHDA, CDR2 SQIVND (reference sequence). The CDR3 region has the DNA TGTGCCAGTAAGGCCCAAGGTCGAGCTTTCTTT. Its translation: CASKAQGRAFF. The full variable domain, its missing parts supplied by reference TRBV19 and TRBJ1-1, is DGGITQSPKYLFRKEGQNVTLSCEQNLNHDAMYWYRQDPGQGLRLIYYSQIVNDFQKGDIAEGYSVSREKKESFPLTVTSAQKNPTAFYLCASKAQGRAFFGQGTRLTVV.

V usage is TRBV27 and J usage is TRBJ2-1, with D perhaps given as TRBD1 or TRBD2 (5 bases each). The CDR3 length is 15 residues. V lost 8 bases and J 2 bases, leaving 16 bases between the germline ends. From germline, CDR1 is MNHEY and CDR2 SMNVEV (reference sequence). The CDR3 DNA sequence: TGTGCCAGCGGCCAGGAAAGGGACCCCTACAATGAGCAGTTCTTC. Translated: CASGQERDPYNEQFF.

V usage is TRBV6-1 and J usage is TRBJ1-1; D remains unclear. Trimming removed 7 bases from V and 0 bases from J, with 6 bases in between. The CDR3 extends over 12 amino acids. Germline CDR1 is MNHNS and CDR2 is SASEGT. CDR3 bases: TGTGCCAGCAAGTTTATGAACACTGAAGCTTTCTTT. Encoded protein: CASKFMNTEAFF.

The CDR3 coding sequence is TGTGCCAGCAGTTTATTTAGGTGGGCAGGAAACACCGGGGAGCTGTTTTTT. Amino acid sequence: CASSLFRWAGNTGELFF. The gene calls are TRBV27 and TRBJ2-2; D call uncertain. Germline V lookup: CDR1 MNHEY, CDR2 SMNVEV (reference sequence). CDR3 length: 17 amino acids. Trimming left V 1 base short and J 2 bases short, with 14 bases between.

This clone was observed once. This rearrangement joins TRBV4-1 to TRBJ1-2; possible D gene TRBD1, 5 bases. Trimming stripped 5 bases from V and 0 bases from J, with 19 bases between. There are 17 residues in the CDR3. Germline V CDR1 and CDR2: MGHRA, YSYEKL. The chain's CDR3 is CASSERLGGYSNYGYTF. The CDR3 bases are TGCGCCAGCAGCGAACGACTGGGGGGGTATTCTAACTATGGCTACACCTTC.

The chain joins TRBV6-5 to TRBJ1-2, with D possibly matching TRBD1 (6 bases). The germline CDR1 and CDR2 sequences are MNHEY and SVGAGI. The CDR3 length is 13 residues. V lost 2 bases and J 8 bases, leaving 12 bases between the germline ends. The CDR3 loop reads CASSYQYRDGYTF. The CDR3 nucleotides read TGTGCCAGCAGTTACCAATACAGGGACGGCTACACCTTC.

This chain uses TRBV5-1 with TRBJ1-2; D perhaps matches TRBD1 (5 bases). The V and J ends lost 0 bases and 6 bases respectively, with 9 bases between them. The CDR3 is 13 amino acids. Germline V gene sequence: CDR1 SGHRS, CDR2 YFSETQ. The CDR3 bases are TGCGCCAGCAGCTTGGGAGGGGCGGATGGCTACACCTTC. Protein sequence: CASSLGGADGYTF.

This chain uses TRBV19 with TRBJ2-1; 10 bases align to TRBD2. V shed 3 bases, J shed 7 bases, and the junction held 6 bases outside the gene matches. Germline CDR1 LNHDA, CDR2 SQIVND (reference sequence). This CDR3 comprises 15 residues. Here the CDR3 DNA reads TGTGCCAGTAGTATTGCTAGCGGGAGTACTAATGAGCAGTTCTTC. This translates into CASSIASGSTNEQFF.

The rearrangement uses TRBV5-5 and TRBJ2-7; 7 bases map to TRBD2. V lost 5 bases and J lost 2; bases outside the gene matches: 7. The germline CDR1 and CDR2 sequences are SGHKS and YYEKEE (reference sequence). The CDR3 length is 14 residues. The CDR3 sequence: CASSFERGTYEQYF. CDR3 nucleotide sequence: TGTGCCAGCAGTTTTGAGCGGGGCACCTACGAGCAGTACTTC.

The chain uses TRBV10-1 and TRBJ2-7, with a possible D match to TRBD1 (6 bases). The CDR3 length is 14 residues. Germline CDR1 and CDR2: WNHNN and SYGVQD (reference sequence). V was shortened by 7 bases and J by 0 bases, with 13 bases between the two germline ends. The CDR3 nucleotides are TGCGCCAGCAATTTTACAGGGACCTCCTACGAGCAGTACTTC. Amino acid sequence: CASNFTGTSYEQYF.

This clone came up a few times. The rearrangement joins TRBV4-1 to TRBJ1-2, with a tentative D call TRBD1 (6 bases). Trimming shortened V by 5 bases and J by 2 bases, and 9 bases separated the two germline ends. The CDR3 totals 13 residues. The V gene's germline CDR1 is MGHRA and CDR2 YSYEKL. The CDR3 DNA is TGCGCCAGCAGCTTCACAGGGAACTATGGCTACACCTTC. Protein product: CASSFTGNYGYTF.

The genes are TRBV7-9 and TRBJ2-7; D is unresolved. The V end lost 3 bases, the J end lost 1 base, and 7 bases lay between the germline ends. CDR3 size: 13 residues. Germline CDR1 and CDR2: SEHNR and FQNEAQ (reference sequence). The CDR3 DNA sequence: TGTGCCAGCAGCTTTATCAGTTCCTACGAGCAGTACTTC. Amino acids: CASSFISSYEQYF.

J is TRBJ2-7 and V is TRBV7-8, with D perhaps given as TRBD1 or TRBD2 (5 bases each). The V end was cut by 6 bases, the J end by 1 base, with 10 bases between. The CDR3 loop spans 13 amino acids. Germline values: CDR1 SGHVS, CDR2 FQNEAQ. CDR3 sequence reads: CASSRGFSYEQYF. CDR3 sequence (DNA): TGTGCCAGCAGTCGGGGCTTTTCCTACGAGCAGTACTTC.